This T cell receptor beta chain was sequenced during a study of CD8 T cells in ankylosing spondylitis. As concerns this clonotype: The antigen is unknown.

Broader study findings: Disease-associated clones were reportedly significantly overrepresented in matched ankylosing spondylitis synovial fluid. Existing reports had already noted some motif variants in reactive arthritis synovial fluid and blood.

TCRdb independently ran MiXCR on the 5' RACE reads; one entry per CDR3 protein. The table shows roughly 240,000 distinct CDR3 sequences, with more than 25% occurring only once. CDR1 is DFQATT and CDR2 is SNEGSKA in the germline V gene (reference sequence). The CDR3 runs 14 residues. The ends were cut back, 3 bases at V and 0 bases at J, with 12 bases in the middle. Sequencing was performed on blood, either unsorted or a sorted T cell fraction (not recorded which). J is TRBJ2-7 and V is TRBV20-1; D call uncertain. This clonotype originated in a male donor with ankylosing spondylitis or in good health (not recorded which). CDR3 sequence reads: CSASRTVSSYEQYF. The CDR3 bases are TGCAGTGCTAGTCGGACGGTGAGCTCCTACGAGCAGTACTTC.